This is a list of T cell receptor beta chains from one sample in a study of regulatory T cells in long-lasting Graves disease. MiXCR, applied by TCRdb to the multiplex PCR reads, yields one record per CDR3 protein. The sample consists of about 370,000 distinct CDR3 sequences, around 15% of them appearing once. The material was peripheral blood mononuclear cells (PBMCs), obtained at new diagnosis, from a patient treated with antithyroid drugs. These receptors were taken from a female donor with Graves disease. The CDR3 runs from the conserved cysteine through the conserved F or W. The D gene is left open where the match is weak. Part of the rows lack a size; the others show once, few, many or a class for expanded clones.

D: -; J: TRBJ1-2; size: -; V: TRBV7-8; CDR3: CASSTSIYTDGYTF; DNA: TGTGCCAGCAGCACCTCCATCTACACGGATGGCTACACCTTC
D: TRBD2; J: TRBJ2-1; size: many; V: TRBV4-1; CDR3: CASSLLPRLAGNHNEQFF; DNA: TGCGCCAGCAGCCTTCTACCGCGACTAGCGGGGAACCACAATGAGCAGTTCTTC
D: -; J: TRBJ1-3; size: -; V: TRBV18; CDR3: CASSPLRGAAGNTIYF; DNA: TGTGCCAGCTCACCACTAAGAGGAGCAGCCGGAAACACCATATATTTT
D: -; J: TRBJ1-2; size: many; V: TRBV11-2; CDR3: CASSSPGLYGYTF; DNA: TGTGCCAGCAGCTCCCCTGGACTATATGGCTACACCTTC
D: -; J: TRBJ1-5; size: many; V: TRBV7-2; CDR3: CASSNDNTNSNQPQHF; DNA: TGTGCCAGCAGCAACGACAACACTAATAGCAATCAGCCCCAGCATTTT
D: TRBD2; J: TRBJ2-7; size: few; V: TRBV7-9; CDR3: CASSPAALHGTSGRVNYEQYF; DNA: TGTGCCAGCAGCCCCGCTGCCCTCCATGGGACTAGCGGGAGGGTAAACTACGAGCAGTACTTC
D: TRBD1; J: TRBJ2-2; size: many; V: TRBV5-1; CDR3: CASSLRQGKDAGELFF; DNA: TGCGCCAGCAGCCTAAGACAGGGAAAGGACGCCGGGGAGCTGTTTTTT
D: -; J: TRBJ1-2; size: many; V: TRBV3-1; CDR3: CASSPAAGPEGYTF; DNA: TGTGCCAGCAGCCCCGCCGCCGGGCCGGAAGGCTACACCTTC
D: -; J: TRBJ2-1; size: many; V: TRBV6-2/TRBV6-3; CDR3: CASSYGIGGRSYNEQFF; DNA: TGTGCCAGCAGTTATGGGATCGGCGGAAGGAGCTACAATGAGCAGTTCTTC
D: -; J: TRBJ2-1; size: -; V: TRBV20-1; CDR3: CSASPGPERHEQFF; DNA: TGCAGTGCTAGCCCCGGGCCTGAACGCCATGAGCAGTTCTTC
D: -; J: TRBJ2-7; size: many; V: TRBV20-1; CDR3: CSARETDLYEQYF; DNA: TGCAGTGCTAGAGAGACAGACTTGTACGAGCAGTACTTC
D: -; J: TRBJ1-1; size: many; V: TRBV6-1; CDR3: CASREEAMNTEAFF; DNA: TGTGCCAGCAGGGAGGAGGCCATGAACACTGAAGCTTTCTTT